The 5 T cell receptor beta chains below all came from one sample that was sequenced in a study of blood T cell repertoires in COVID-19. Clones were sequenced by immunoSEQ multiplex PCR, and TCRdb holds only the in-frame ones, with some missing. This table has about 150,000 clones, around nine tenths appearing once. Sequencing used peripheral blood. The source of these receptors is a woman in her 70s with acute or convalescent COVID-19.

In this sample, this clone turned up once. The chain carries TRBV21-1 and TRBJ1-3; TRBD1 is taken as the D call from the table, unchecked against the DNA. TRBV21-1 is a documented pseudogene. The CDR3 extends over 15 amino acids. The CDR3 loop is CAQQPGQGAGNTIYF. The CDR3 DNA is TGTGCCCAGCAGCCGGGACAGGGTGCCGGAAACACCATATATTTT.

Regarding this clone: The sample holds other DNA sequences that translate to the same CDR3. This chain links TRBV27 with TRBJ1-5, with TRBD1 identical over 9 bases. V lost 1 base to trimming and J lost 0 bases; unmatched junction nucleotides: 4. Germline-derived CDR1 and CDR2 are MNHEY and SMNVEV (reference sequence). The CDR3 is made up of 17 amino acids. CDR3 residues: CASSLYGTGYSNQPQHF. CDR3 coding DNA: TGTGCCAGCAGTTTATATGGGACAGGGTATAGCAATCAGCCCCAGCATTTT.

The chain uses TRBV19 and TRBJ2-1; a possible D gene is TRBD1 (6 bases). Germline-derived CDR1 and CDR2 are LNHDA and SQIVND (reference sequence). The CDR3 totals 15 residues. The V end lost 7 bases, the J end lost 10 bases, and 23 bases lay between the germline ends. The CDR3 nucleotides read TGTGCCAGTACCACCGGGGACACCCCGGTAGGAGAGCAGTTCTTC. This sequence encodes CASTTGDTPVGEQFF. Looking up the rest from reference TRBV19 and TRBJ2-1 gives the full variable domain: DGGITQSPKYLFRKEGQNVTLSCEQNLNHDAMYWYRQDPGQGLRLIYYSQIVNDFQKGDIAEGYSVSREKKESFPLTVTSAQKNPTAFYLCASTTGDTPVGEQFFGPGTRLTVL.

The chain carries TRBV2 and TRBJ1-3; D is uncertain. The germline V gene encodes CDR1 SNHLY and CDR2 FYNNEI. Trimming cost V 0 bases and J 2 bases, with 11 bases left between them. The CDR3 has 16 residues. CDR3: CASSEALIGAGNTIYF. CDR3 bases: TGTGCCAGCAGTGAAGCCCTTATCGGAGCTGGAAACACCATATATTTT.

This sequence joins TRBV3-1 (or the pseudogene TRBV3-2) and TRBJ2-5; D is unclear. Trimming removed 1 base at V and 0 bases at J, with 12 bases between. The CDR3 runs 16 residues. Germline lookup yields CDR1 LGHDT and CDR2 YNNKEL (reference sequence). The CDR3 bases are TGTGCCAGCAGCCAAGGAGGCGGCACCTACCAAGAGACCCAGTACTTC. Residues: CASSQGGGTYQETQYF.